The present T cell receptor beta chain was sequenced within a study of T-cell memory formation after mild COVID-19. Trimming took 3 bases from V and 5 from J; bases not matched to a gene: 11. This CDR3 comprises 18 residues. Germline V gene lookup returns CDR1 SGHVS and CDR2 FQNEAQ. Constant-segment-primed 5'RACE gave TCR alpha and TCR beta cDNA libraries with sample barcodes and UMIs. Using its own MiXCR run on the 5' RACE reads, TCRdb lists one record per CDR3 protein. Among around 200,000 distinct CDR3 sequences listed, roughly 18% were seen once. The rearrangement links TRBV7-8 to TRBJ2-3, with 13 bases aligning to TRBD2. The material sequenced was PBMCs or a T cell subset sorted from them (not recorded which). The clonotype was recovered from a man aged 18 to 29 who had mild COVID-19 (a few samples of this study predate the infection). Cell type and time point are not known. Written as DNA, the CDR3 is TGTGCCAGCAGCTTGGCCCGAGGACTAGCGGGGGCCATAGATACGCAGTATTTT. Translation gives CASSLARGLAGAIDTQYF. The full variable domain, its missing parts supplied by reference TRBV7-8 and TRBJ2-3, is GAGVSQSPRYKVAKRGQDVALRCDPISGHVSLFWYQQALGQGPEFLTYFQNEAQLDKSGLPSDRFFAERPEGSVSTLKIQRTQQEDSAVYLCASSLARGLAGAIDTQYFGPGTRLTVL.